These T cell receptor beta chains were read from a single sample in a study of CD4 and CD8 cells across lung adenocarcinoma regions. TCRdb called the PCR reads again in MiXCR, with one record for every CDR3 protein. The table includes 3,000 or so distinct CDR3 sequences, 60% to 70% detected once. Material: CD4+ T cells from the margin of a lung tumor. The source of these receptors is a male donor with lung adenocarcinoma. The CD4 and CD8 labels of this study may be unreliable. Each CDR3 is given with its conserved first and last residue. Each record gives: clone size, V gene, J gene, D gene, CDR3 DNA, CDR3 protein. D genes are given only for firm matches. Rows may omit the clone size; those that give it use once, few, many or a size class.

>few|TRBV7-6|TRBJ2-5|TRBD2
TGTGCCAGCAGCCCCCTAGCGGGGACTCGGGGAGAGACCCAGTACTTC
CASSPLAGTRGETQYF
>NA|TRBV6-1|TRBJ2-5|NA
TGTGCCAGCAGTGAAGAAGAGACCCAGTACTTC
CASSEEETQYF
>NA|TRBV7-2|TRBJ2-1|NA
TGTGCCAGCAGCTTCTCTCGTGCGAGAGAGCAGTTCTTC
CASSFSRAREQFF
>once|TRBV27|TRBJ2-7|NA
TGTGCCAGCAGGGTGGGGTGTTACAAAGATACGCAGTACTTC
CASRVGCYKDTQYF
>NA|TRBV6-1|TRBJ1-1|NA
TGTGCCAGCAGTGAAGCGCTAGGAGACAGCGGAGAAGCTTTCTTT
CASSEALGDSGEAFF
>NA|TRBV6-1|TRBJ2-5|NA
TGTGCCAGCAGTGCATCCGGATACTACCAAGAGACCCAGTACTTC
CASSASGYYQETQYF
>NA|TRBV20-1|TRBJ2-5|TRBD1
TGCAGTGCGATCCCCGGGACAGCTAAAGAGACCCAGTACTTC
CSAIPGTAKETQYF
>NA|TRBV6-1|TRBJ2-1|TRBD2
TGTGCCAGCAGTGACAGGTTGGGCGGGAGAGGAAATGAGCAGTTCTTC
CASSDRLGGRGNEQFF
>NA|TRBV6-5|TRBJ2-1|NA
TGTGCCAGCAGTTACTTGGCTAGCCGCCACAATGAGCAGTTCTTC
CASSYLASRHNEQFF
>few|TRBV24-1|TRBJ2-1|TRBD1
TGTGCCACCAGTGAGACAGGGGGAGTTCGCTACAATGAGCAGTTCTTC
CATSETGGVRYNEQFF
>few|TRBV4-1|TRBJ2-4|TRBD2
TGCGCCAGCAGCCACCCTAGCGGGTTCGGGGCCAAAAACATTCAGTACTTC
CASSHPSGFGAKNIQYF
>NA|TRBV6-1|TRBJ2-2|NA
TGTGCCAGCAGTGTGCTGGGAGACACCGGGGAGCTGTTTTTT
CASSVLGDTGELFF
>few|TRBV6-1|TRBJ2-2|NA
TGTGCCAGCAGGGAAGGGAGGTTTTTGGGGGAGCTGTTTTTT
CASREGRFLGELFF
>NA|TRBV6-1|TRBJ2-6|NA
TGTGCCAGCAGTGACGACATCTCTGGGGCCAACGTCCTGACTTTC
CASSDDISGANVLTF
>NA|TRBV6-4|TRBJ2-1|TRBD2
TGTGCCAGCAGTTCTGGGCGGGGGGACAATGAGCAGTTCTTC
CASSSGRGDNEQFF
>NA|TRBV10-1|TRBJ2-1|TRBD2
TGCGCCAGCAGCTCCGGGAGGCCCGACAATGAGCAGTTCTTC
CASSSGRPDNEQFF
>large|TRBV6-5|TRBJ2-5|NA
TGTGCCAGCAGTTACTACGGGGGTGGACAAGAGACCCAGTACTTC
CASSYYGGGQETQYF
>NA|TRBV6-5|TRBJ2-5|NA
TGTGCCAGCAGTTACCGGAGACACCTAGAGACCCAGTACTTC
CASSYRRHLETQYF
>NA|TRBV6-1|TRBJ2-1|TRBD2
TGTGCCAGCAGTGGTCGGACTAGCGGGAAACCCGAGCAGTTCTTC
CASSGRTSGKPEQFF
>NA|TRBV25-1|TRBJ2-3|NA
TGTGCCAGCGTCGAGGGGCTGGGAGCTAAAGATACGCAGTACTTT
CASVEGLGAKDTQYF
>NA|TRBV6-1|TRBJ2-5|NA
TGTGCCAGCAGTGCCGGAACTAGAAGGGAGACCCAGTACTTC
CASSAGTRRETQYF
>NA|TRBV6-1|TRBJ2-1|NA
TGTGCCAGCAGTGAAGGCTTGGATGGTACAAATGAGCAGTTCTTC
CASSEGLDGTNEQFF
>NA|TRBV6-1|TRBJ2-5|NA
TGTGCCAGCAATGGTGGCCGAGAGGCCGGGGAGACCCAGTACTTC
CASNGGREAGETQYF
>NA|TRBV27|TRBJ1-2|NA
TGTGCCAGCAGTTTAGTTGGGGGCCCCGGAGGCTACACCTTC
CASSLVGGPGGYTF
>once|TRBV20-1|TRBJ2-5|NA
TGCAGTGCTGATCGGAAGAGCACACGGTTCTTC
CSADRKSTRFF
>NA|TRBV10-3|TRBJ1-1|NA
TGTGCCACTAACAGGGCTCGGGACACTGAAGCTTTCTTT
CATNRARDTEAFF